This T cell receptor (beta chain) was captured by sequencing in a study of blood T cell repertoires in COVID-19 (dated by TCRdb to 2019 to 2021). About the study as a whole: Samples from collaborators originated in the United States, Italy and Spain and spanned both the acute and convalescent phases of COVID-19. The sample metadata nearly always contained a de-identified subject ID, COVID-19 status, age in years and sex. The prospective study material was composed of cDNA or gDNA derived from T cells, B-cell-depleted T cells, or PBMCs. The dataset comprised deeply sampled blood TCRbeta repertoires from subjects exposed to, actively infected with, or recovered from COVID-19. Samples came from the ongoing ImmuneRACE study (first 160 participants) plus 1,254 subjects from 6 global collaborators. A freely available public database, intended as a resource for researchers studying the immune response to SARS-CoV-2, is where the repertoires were released. Where HLA class I and class II types were available, the types were taken from metadata supplied by the sample provider, not from assay-based typing.

TCRbeta CDR3 regions were amplified from genomic DNA by means of the immunoSEQ Assay, a bias-controlled multiplex PCR. In the source study's methods: Nucleated cell counts per sample were estimated from amplification of reference gene primers within the assay. To quantify the absolute abundance of each unique TCRbeta CDR3 rearrangement, sequence reads were collapsed and filtered. Productive Simpson clonality was computed per sample as the square root of Simpson's diversity index over productive rearrangements. TCRdb stores this immuneACCESS table with in-frame sequences only. Part of the clones is absent; in the studies checked, under half of the shortfall reflects unresolved V genes, and no reason is known for the rest. V, J and clone size derive from that table, while D and trimming were established from the DNA sequence. The sample records roughly 160,000 clones, approximately 80% of which are singletons. Together, the top ten hold 10% to 15% of the sample.

CDR1 SGHRS and CDR2 YFSETQ were looked up in the germline V gene. CDR3 length: 14 amino acids, cysteine to phenylalanine. Only the CDR3 region is kept as DNA, spanning 42 bases read in frame from base 1. V is reduced by 4 bases and J by 0 bases, leaving a spacing of 10 bases between them. In the prospective study, participants were roughly 18 to 95 years old, resided in about two dozen geographic areas of the United States, and were enrolled through a virtual design. In the prospective study, cohorts were assigned on the basis of participant-reported clinical history obtained from a screening survey and a study questionnaire. Recovered participants in ImmuneRACE Cohort 3 were defined as having two consecutive negative NP/OP PCR tests, clearance from a healthcare professional, or resolution of symptoms. Mobile phlebotomists in the prospective study collected whole blood, serum and a nasopharyngeal or oropharyngeal swab from every participant. Participants in the prospective study had the option to provide additional blood draws and questionnaires over a roughly 2-month period. Prospective study blood samples were shipped either frozen or at room temperature before DNA extraction.

A single count supports this clone. Its antigen remains undetermined. Base quality data are lacking; no much larger clone is found one base away. What the authors observed across the whole study: How much clinical and demographic metadata was included differed by source and by participant, and the metadata was provided uncurated.

This chain is built from TRBV5-1 and TRBJ1-1; the best D guess is TRBD1, with 5 bases matching. Sequencing used PBMCs or T cells enriched from blood (not recorded which). The clonotype was recovered from a man in his forties or fifties who had recovered from COVID-19. The CDR3 protein sequence reads: CASSRGAMNTEAFF. The nucleotide sequence reads TGCGCCAGCAGCAGGGGCGCCATGAACACTGAAGCTTTCTTT.